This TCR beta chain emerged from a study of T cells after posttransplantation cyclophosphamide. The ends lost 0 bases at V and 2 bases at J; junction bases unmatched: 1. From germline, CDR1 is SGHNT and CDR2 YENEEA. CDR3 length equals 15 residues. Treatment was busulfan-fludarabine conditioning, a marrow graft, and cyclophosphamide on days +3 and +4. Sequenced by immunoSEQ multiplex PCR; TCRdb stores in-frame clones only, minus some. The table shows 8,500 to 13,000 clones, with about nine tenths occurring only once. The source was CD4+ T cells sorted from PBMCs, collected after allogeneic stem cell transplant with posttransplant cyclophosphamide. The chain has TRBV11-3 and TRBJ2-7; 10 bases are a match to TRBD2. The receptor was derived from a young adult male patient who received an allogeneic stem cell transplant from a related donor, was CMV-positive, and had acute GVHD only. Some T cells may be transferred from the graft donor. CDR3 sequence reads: CASSLDSGGPYEQYF. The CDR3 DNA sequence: TGTGCCAGCAGCTTAGATAGCGGGGGGCCCTACGAGCAGTACTTC.